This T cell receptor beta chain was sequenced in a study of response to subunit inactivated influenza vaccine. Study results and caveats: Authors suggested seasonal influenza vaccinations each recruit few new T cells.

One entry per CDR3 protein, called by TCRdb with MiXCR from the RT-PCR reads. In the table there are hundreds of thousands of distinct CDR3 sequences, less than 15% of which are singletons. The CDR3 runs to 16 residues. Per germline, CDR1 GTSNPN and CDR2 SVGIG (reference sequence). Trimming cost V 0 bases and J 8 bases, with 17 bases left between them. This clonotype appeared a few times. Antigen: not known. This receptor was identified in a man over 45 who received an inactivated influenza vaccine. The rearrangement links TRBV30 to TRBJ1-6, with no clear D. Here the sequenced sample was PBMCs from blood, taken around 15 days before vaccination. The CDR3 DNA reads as TGTGCCTGGAGTGTACCACGAAAGGAAGTCTATTCACCCCTCCACTTT. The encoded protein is CAWSVPRKEVYSPLHF.